This entry lists 32 T cell receptor beta chains sequenced from one sample in a study of CD8+ T cells in alopecia areata. Treatment: oral pan-JAK inhibitor, 5-10 mg twice daily. Peripheral blood and lesional scalp punch biopsies were taken from alopecia areata patients. cDNA serving as the sequencing template came from extracted, reverse transcribed RNA. Profiled with immunoSEQ multiplex PCR; TCRdb holds only in-frame clones, not every one. The top ten hold more than 7% of the sample, which has more than 3,500 clones, approximately 69% seen once. This sample comprised skin, obtained at week 24, from a patient treated with tofacitinib. Every receptor here comes from a human donor with alopecia areata.

The chain joins TRBV7-2 to TRBJ1-4, with 8 bases aligning to TRBD1. The CDR3 totals 14 residues. Germline V lookup: CDR1 SGHTA, CDR2 FQGNSA. V lost 2 bases to trimming and J lost 8 bases; unmatched junction nucleotides: 4. This chain's CDR3 is CASSLLGQAEKLFF. The CDR3 coding sequence is TGTGCCAGCAGCTTATTGGGACAGGCAGAAAAACTGTTTTTT.

This sequence joins TRBV7-2 and TRBJ2-7; D not resolved. V was pared by 0 bases and J by 5 bases, with 8 bases between. CDR1 is SGHTA and CDR2 is FQGNSA in the germline V gene. The CDR3 totals 13 residues. The DNA for the CDR3 is TGTGCCAGCAGCTTAGCCCGGACCAACGAGCAGTACTTC. Translation: CASSLARTNEQYF.

This rearrangement joins TRBV7-9 to TRBJ1-1, with D perhaps matching TRBD1 (6 bases). Trimming pared 4 bases from V and 1 base from J, leaving 13 bases between. This CDR3 comprises 15 residues. Germline CDR1 SEHNR, CDR2 FQNEAQ (reference sequence). CDR3 sequence reads: CASSWDWGQNTEAFF. The DNA for the CDR3 is TGTGCCAGCAGCTGGGATTGGGGACAGAACACTGAAGCTTTCTTT.

The rearrangement links TRBV27 to TRBJ1-1; TRBD1 might be the D (6 bases). Deletions cut 6 bases from V and 1 base from J, with 12 bases between. Germline V gene sequence: CDR1 MNHEY, CDR2 SMNVEV (reference sequence). The CDR3 totals 14 residues. The CDR3 loop reads CASSPLGQNTEAFF. The CDR3 coding sequence is TGTGCCAGCAGCCCCCTGGGACAGAACACTGAAGCTTTCTTT.

With respect to this clone: Compared with germline, one end of the junction differs, possibly owing to a read error. The same CDR3 arises from other DNA sequences in this sample as well. The gene calls are TRBV2 and TRBJ2-7; D possibly matches TRBD1 or TRBD2 (6 bases each). The CDR3 sequence is 12 residues long. Germline V gene lookup returns CDR1 SNHLY and CDR2 FYNNEI. This chain's CDR3 is CASSTGAYEQYF. The CDR3 DNA sequence: TGCGCCAGCAGTACGGGGGCTTACGAGCAGTACTTC.

The CDR3 DNA reads as TGTGCCAGCAGCCCCCGGGGCCAGCGGGAGCAGTTCTTC. Translating gives CASSPRGQREQFF. The rearrangement links TRBV7-6 to TRBJ2-1; D possibly matches TRBD1 or TRBD2 (5 bases each). Germline values: CDR1 SGHVS, CDR2 FNYEAQ. Between the trimmed V and J ends, which lost 5 bases and 10 bases, there was a span of 15 bases. The CDR3 is 13 residues long.

This chain links TRBV28 with TRBJ2-3; 7 bases are a match to TRBD2. V gave up 3 bases and J gave up 5 bases; unmatched junction bases: 8. The CDR3 is 15 residues long. Germline lookup yields CDR1 MDHEN and CDR2 SYDVKM. The CDR3 spells CASSFASGGVDTQYF. CDR3 DNA sequence: TGTGCCAGCAGTTTTGCTAGCGGAGGGGTAGATACGCAGTATTTT.

This sequence joins TRBV5-1 and TRBJ2-2; 8 bases match TRBD2. V lost 3 bases, J lost 6 bases, and 19 bases stayed unmatched. CDR1 and CDR2 (germline): SGHRS, YFSETQ. The CDR3 totals 19 residues. Here the CDR3 DNA reads TGCGCCAGCAGCTCGAACCCCGGACTAGCTTTAGATGCCGCCGGGGAGCTGTTTTTT. It yields the protein CASSSNPGLALDAAGELFF.

This clone was counted a single time. The chain links TRBV19 to TRBJ1-1; 9 nucleotides match TRBD1. This CDR3 is built from 15 residues. Germline V gene data show CDR1 as LNHDA and CDR2 as SQIVND (reference sequence). V lost 6 bases and J lost 7; bases outside the gene matches: 12. The CDR3 loop is CASRKGQGLGIEAFF. The DNA of the CDR3 is TGTGCCAGTAGGAAGGGACAGGGTTTGGGAATTGAAGCTTTCTTT.

This clone was found once. The V gene is TRBV6-9, the J gene TRBJ1-6; a weak D match, TRBD1 (6 bases). The germline gives CDR1 MNHGY, CDR2 SVAAGI. The CDR3 is 16 residues long. V was pared by 6 bases and J by 2 bases, with 14 bases between. This CDR3 reads CASRPPGQTYNSPLHF. CDR3 in DNA: TGTGCCAGCAGACCCCCAGGACAGACCTATAATTCACCCCTCCACTTT.

This clone was picked up a small number of times. This chain joins TRBV29-1 and TRBJ2-2; D is possibly TRBD1 or TRBD2 (6 bases each). Germline V CDR1 and CDR2: SQVTM, ANQGSEA. This CDR3 has 17 amino acids. Trimming removed 0 bases from V and 1 base from J, with 15 bases in between. The CDR3 reads CSVEDPIEGGNTGELFF. The CDR3 coding sequence is TGCAGCGTTGAAGATCCAATTGAGGGGGGGAACACCGGGGAGCTGTTTTTT.

The J gene is TRBJ1-6, the V gene TRBV4-1; D is ambiguous. CDR1 is MGHRA, CDR2 YSYEKL, per germline. The CDR3 is 15 amino acids. With 6 bases removed from V and 0 bases from J, the gap between germline ends came to 9 bases. The CDR3 nucleotides are TGCGCCAGCAGAGGGTTAGACTCCTATAATTCACCCCTCCACTTT. Encoded protein: CASRGLDSYNSPLHF.

The V gene is TRBV19, the J gene TRBJ2-3; D possibly matches TRBD1 or TRBD2 (5 bases each). This CDR3 is built from 13 residues. Trimming stripped 0 bases from V and 7 bases from J, with 8 bases between. The V gene's germline CDR1 is LNHDA and CDR2 SQIVND (reference sequence). The CDR3 reads CASSIDEGNTQYF. Here the CDR3 DNA reads TGTGCCAGTAGTATAGATGAGGGGAATACGCAGTATTTT.

This clone was seen a handful of times. The chain couples TRBV28 to TRBJ2-2, with TRBD1 matching 7 bases. With 4 bases clipped from V and 5 bases from J, the junction kept 22 bases outside the gene matches. This CDR3 contains 20 residues. The germline CDR1 and CDR2 sequences are MDHEN and SYDVKM. The CDR3 spells CASSSYLTKTGQWGTGELFF. The CDR3 DNA is TGTGCCAGCAGTTCCTATCTAACCAAAACGGGACAGTGGGGAACCGGGGAGCTGTTTTTT.

This clone was counted between two and nine times. V usage is TRBV15 and J usage is TRBJ1-1; D gene uncertain. Trimming took 5 bases from V and 2 from J, leaving 12 bases between them. The germline V gene encodes CDR1 LNHNV and CDR2 YYDKDF (reference sequence). The CDR3 runs to 14 residues. As DNA, the CDR3 is TGTGCCACCAGCGCTAATTTTTTCAACACTGAAGCTTTCTTT. Amino acids: CATSANFFNTEAFF. The full variable domain, in which reference TRBV15 and TRBJ1-1 provide the parts outside the CDR3, is DAMVIQNPRYQVTQFGKPVTLSCSQTLNHNVMYWYQQKSSQAPKLLFHYYDKDFNNEADTPDNFQSRRPNTSFCFLDIRSPGLGDTAMYLCATSANFFNTEAFFGQGTRLTVV.

The V call is TRBV5-1, the J call TRBJ2-3; tentatively, D is TRBD2 (6 bases). The V end lost 0 bases, the J end lost 0 bases, and 8 bases lay between the germline ends. From germline, CDR1 is SGHRS and CDR2 YFSETQ. This CDR3 contains 15 residues. CDR3 in amino acids: CASSLGGASTDTQYF. The CDR3 region has the DNA TGCGCCAGCAGCTTGGGCGGGGCAAGCACAGATACGCAGTATTTT.

The chain has TRBV13 and TRBJ2-3; 9 bases agree with TRBD1. J was trimmed by 3 bases and V by 6 bases; bases with no gene match: 4. CDR1 and CDR2 from the germline V gene are PRHDT and FYEKMQ (reference sequence). The CDR3 has 14 amino acids. The CDR3 region is CASRPGTGTDTQYF. Here the CDR3 DNA reads TGTGCCAGCAGGCCCGGGACAGGGACAGATACGCAGTATTTT. The full variable domain, rest sourced from reference TRBV13 and TRBJ2-3, is AAGVIQSPRHLIKEKRETATLKCYPIPRHDTVYWYQQGPGQDPQFLISFYEKMQSDKGSIPDRFSAQQFSDYHSELNMSSLELGDSALYFCASRPGTGTDTQYFGPGTRLTVL.

The chain couples TRBV7-6 to TRBJ1-2; weak D call: TRBD1 (5 bases). The CDR3 totals 13 residues. The V end was cut by 6 bases, the J end by 8 bases, with 16 bases between. Germline assignment: CDR1 SGHVS and CDR2 FNYEAQ. CDR3 in DNA: TGTGCCAGCAGTCAACAGGAGGGGCGCGGCTACACCTTC. It codes for CASSQQEGRGYTF.

This rearrangement joins TRBV20-1 to TRBJ2-4; TRBD1 is a possible D gene (6 bases). This CDR3 has 11 residues. Germline assignment: CDR1 DFQATT and CDR2 SNEGSKA (reference sequence). V was trimmed by 7 bases and J by 10 bases, leaving 14 bases between them. The CDR3 DNA follows: TGCAGTGTTGCAGGGGATGGAATTCAGTACTTC. This gives the protein CSVAGDGIQYF.

This clone was detected once. V and J are TRBV30 and TRBJ2-7; TRBD1 matches 11 bases. This CDR3 has 15 residues. Germline V gene data show CDR1 as GTSNPN and CDR2 as SVGIG (reference sequence). Trimming removed 0 bases from V and 1 base from J; junction bases left unmatched: 2. The CDR3 here is CAWSVGQGASYEQYF. CDR3 nucleotide sequence: TGTGCCTGGAGTGTAGGACAGGGGGCGTCCTACGAGCAGTACTTC.

V gene TRBV27 combines with J gene TRBJ2-5, with D hard to call. Looked up from germline, CDR1 is MNHEY and CDR2 is SMNVEV (reference sequence). This CDR3 contains 15 residues. The V gene lost 5 bases and the J gene lost 3 bases, with 16 bases spanning the gap. The CDR3 coding sequence is TGTGCCAGCAGTCCCCGTGGCCGGGCCGAAGAGACCCAGTACTTC. Its protein is CASSPRGRAEETQYF.

This chain connects TRBV28 to TRBJ1-1; no clear D gene. The germline CDR1 and CDR2 sequences are MDHEN and SYDVKM. Trimming pared 8 bases from V and 8 bases from J, leaving 18 bases between. CDR3 size: 13 residues. CDR3 sequence: CASCTAPCREAFF. Written as DNA, the CDR3 is TGTGCCAGCTGTACAGCGCCCTGTCGGGAAGCTTTCTTT.

The V and J genes are TRBV5-1 and TRBJ2-1; 11 bases are shared with TRBD2. Germline V gene sequence: CDR1 SGHRS, CDR2 YFSETQ. Losses at the gene ends were 2 bases for V and 5 bases for J; bases not matched to a gene: 6. There are 16 residues in the CDR3. The CDR3 is CASSFGGTSGNNEQFF. CDR3 DNA sequence: TGCGCCAGCAGCTTTGGCGGGACTAGCGGCAACAATGAGCAGTTCTTC.

This chain links TRBV28 with TRBJ1-5; 9 bases fit TRBD1. Germline V CDR1 and CDR2: MDHEN, SYDVKM. The CDR3 runs to 15 residues. Trimming removed 5 bases from V and 2 bases from J; junction bases left unmatched: 4. In DNA, the CDR3 is TGTGCCAGCAGTCTTACAGGGGGCGGCAATCAGCCCCAGCATTTT. Its translation is CASSLTGGGNQPQHF. Supplemented by reference TRBV28 and TRBJ1-5, the full variable domain reads DVKVTQSSRYLVKRTGEKVFLECVQDMDHENMFWYRQDPGLGLRLIYFSYDVKMKEKGDIPEGYSVSREKKERFSLILESASTNQTSMYLCASSLTGGGNQPQHFGDGTRLSIL.

The CDR3 here is CASTPGRATGELFF. The CDR3 DNA reads TGTGCCAGCACCCCAGGGAGGGCCACCGGGGAGCTGTTTTTT. The rearrangement uses TRBV6-5 and TRBJ2-2; 7 bases are shared with TRBD2. This CDR3 spans 14 amino acids. CDR1 and CDR2 (germline): MNHEY, SVGAGI. With 7 bases clipped from V and 4 bases from J, the junction kept 6 bases outside the gene matches.

This clone came up a few times. This chain joins TRBV14 and TRBJ2-1; D uncertain. From germline, CDR1 is SGHDN and CDR2 FVKESK. The CDR3 has 17 residues. With 1 base removed from V and 0 bases from J, the gap between germline ends came to 13 bases. The CDR3 nucleotides read TGTGCCAGCAGCCAAGGGGGTTGGGCCCGCTCCTACAATGAGCAGTTCTTC. Residues: CASSQGGWARSYNEQFF. Full variable domain (remainder filled in from reference TRBV14 and TRBJ2-1): EAGVTQFPSHSVIEKGQTVTLRCDPISGHDNLYWYRRVMGKEIKFLLHFVKESKQDESGMPNNRFLAERTGGTYSTLKVQPAELEDSGVYFCASSQGGWARSYNEQFFGPGTRLTVL.

This clone appeared once. The chain employs TRBV28 and TRBJ1-6; TRBD1 agrees at 7 bases. The V segment lost 7 bases and the J segment 6 bases; nucleotides outside the gene matches: 6. The CDR3 length is 14 residues. Germline V lookup: CDR1 MDHEN, CDR2 SYDVKM. Here the CDR3 DNA reads TGTGCCAGCACCCTGACAGGGATTAATTCACCCCTCCACTTT. It translates to CASTLTGINSPLHF.

This clone was counted once. The chain uses TRBV7-2 and TRBJ2-7; D assignment may be TRBD1 or TRBD2 (7 bases each). Germline lookup yields CDR1 SGHTA and CDR2 FQGNSA. The ends were cut back, 3 bases at V and 2 bases at J, with 17 bases in the middle. The CDR3 consists of 16 residues. Written as DNA, the CDR3 is TGTGCCAGCAGCTTGGAGGGGGCTAGCGGTACCTACGAGCAGTACTTC. The encoded protein is CASSLEGASGTYEQYF.

The V call is TRBV4-3, the J call TRBJ2-1; TRBD2 might be the D (5 bases). Germline V gene sequence: CDR1 LGHNA, CDR2 YSLEER. The CDR3 loop spans 18 amino acids. V was pared by 2 bases and J by 0 bases, with 17 bases between. In DNA, the CDR3 is TGCGCCAGCAGCCAAAATACTGGCGGGTTTTACTCCTACAATGAGCAGTTCTTC. The encoded protein is CASSQNTGGFYSYNEQFF.

The chain couples TRBV7-9 to TRBJ1-1; a weak D match, TRBD1 (5 bases). Deletions cut 1 base from V and 5 bases from J, with 17 bases between. Germline CDR1 SEHNR, CDR2 FQNEAQ (reference sequence). The CDR3 is 16 residues long. CDR3 nucleotide sequence: TGTGCCAGCAGCTTAGGCAGTTGGCAGGGATGGACTGAAGCTTTCTTT. It translates to CASSLGSWQGWTEAFF.

J is TRBJ2-5 and V is TRBV4-1, with D tentatively TRBD2 (5 bases). Germline lookup yields CDR1 MGHRA and CDR2 YSYEKL. V was pared by 1 base and J by 5 bases, with 11 bases between. There are 14 residues in the CDR3. CDR3 nucleotide sequence: TGCGCCAGCAGCCAAGGGTGGGAGATGGAGACCCAGTACTTC. Amino acids: CASSQGWEMETQYF.

The V call is TRBV6-6, the J call TRBJ2-3; 14 bases map to TRBD2. The CDR3 sequence is 15 residues long. With V trimmed by 6 bases and J by 6 bases, 5 bases remained unmatched. The germline CDR1 and CDR2 sequences are MNHNY and SVGAGI (reference sequence). CDR3 DNA: TGTGCCAGCAGCTCGACTAGCGGGGGGGCGGATACGCAGTATTTT. Amino acid sequence: CASSSTSGGADTQYF.